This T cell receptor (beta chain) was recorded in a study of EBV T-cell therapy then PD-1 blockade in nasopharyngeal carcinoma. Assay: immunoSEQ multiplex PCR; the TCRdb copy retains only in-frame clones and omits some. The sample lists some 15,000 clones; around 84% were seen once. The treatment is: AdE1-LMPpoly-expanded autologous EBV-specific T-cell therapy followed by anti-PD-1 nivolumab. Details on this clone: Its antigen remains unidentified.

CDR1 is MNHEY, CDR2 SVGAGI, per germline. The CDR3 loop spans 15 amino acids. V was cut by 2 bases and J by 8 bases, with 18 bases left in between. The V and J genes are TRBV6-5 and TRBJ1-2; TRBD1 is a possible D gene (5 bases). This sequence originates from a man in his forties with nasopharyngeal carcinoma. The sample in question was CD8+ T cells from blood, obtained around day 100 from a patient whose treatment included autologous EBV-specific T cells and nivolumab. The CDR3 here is CASSYKGRGLGGYTF. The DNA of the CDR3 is TGTGCCAGCAGTTACAAGGGGAGGGGTCTCGGGGGCTACACCTTC.